These T cell receptor beta chains were read from a single sample in a study of shared clonotypes between healthy human individuals. Clones were read by immunoSEQ multiplex PCR, and TCRdb kept only the in-frame ones, dropping some. In the table there are some 200,000 clones, 65% to 70% of which are singletons. Sequenced sample: memory CD4+ T cells sorted from blood. These receptor sequences come from a young man in good health. Both conserved end residues are part of each CDR3. A D gene is named only where the DNA matches it firmly. Size is stated for part of the rows, as once, few or many counts, or as a class when the clone is expanded.

NA | NA | TRBJ2-1 | TRBV10-3 | CAIRGLGNEQFF | TGTGCCATCAGGGGACTTGGCAATGAGCAGTTCTTC
NA | NA | TRBJ1-1 | TRBV29-1 | CSVAAQGNTEAFF | TGCAGCGTTGCCGCTCAGGGGAACACTGAAGCTTTCTTT
NA | TRBD1 | TRBJ2-5 | TRBV4-1 | CASSLGTAKESQYF | TGCGCCAGCAGCCTAGGGACAGCTAAAGAGAGCCAGTACTTC
NA | NA | TRBJ2-5 | TRBV25-1 | CASSGPGVGETQYF | TGTGCCAGCAGTGGACCGGGGGTCGGGGAGACCCAGTACTTC
once | NA | TRBJ1-4 | TRBV6-6 | CASSPVATNEKLFF | TGTGCCAGCAGCCCCGTTGCAACTAATGAAAAACTGTTTTTT
NA | NA | TRBJ2-3 | TRBV27 | CASSLSSTDTQYF | TGTGCCAGCAGTTTAAGCAGCACAGATACGCAGTATTTT
NA | TRBD1 | TRBJ2-7 | TRBV28 | CASSAYRGQYF | TGTGCCAGCAGTGCATACAGGGGGCAGTACTTC
NA | NA | TRBJ1-1 | TRBV28 | CASSLLGDWGTEAFF | TGTGCCAGCAGTTTATTAGGGGATTGGGGCACTGAAGCTTTCTTT
NA | NA | TRBJ1-3 | TRBV2 | CASSGISGNTIYF | TGTGCCAGCAGCGGCATCTCTGGAAACACCATATATTTT
NA | NA | TRBJ2-7 | TRBV18 | CASSPVRATYEQYF | TGTGCCAGCTCTCCCGTGAGGGCAACCTACGAGCAGTACTTC
NA | NA | TRBJ2-7 | TRBV10-1 | CASSEKSSTSYSSYEQYF | TGCGCCAGCAGTGAAAAATCTTCTACTAGCTACAGCTCCTACGAGCAGTACTTC
few | NA | TRBJ2-5 | TRBV29-1 | CSVEDQTRGETQYF | TGCAGCGTTGAAGATCAAACCCGCGGAGAGACCCAGTACTTC
NA | NA | TRBJ2-5 | TRBV15 | CATSPDLRETQYF | TGTGCCACCAGTCCGGATTTGAGGGAGACCCAGTACTTC
NA | NA | TRBJ1-1 | TRBV2 | CASMGRENTEAFF | TGTGCCAGCATGGGCAGGGAAAACACTGAAGCTTTCTTT
NA | NA | TRBJ1-3 | TRBV19 | CASSPSTVSSGNTIYF | TGTGCCAGTAGCCCCTCCACAGTAAGCTCTGGAAACACCATATATTTT
NA | TRBD1 | TRBJ2-7 | TRBV5-1 | CASSFLTGIGYEQYF | TGCGCCAGCAGCTTCCTGACAGGGATCGGCTACGAGCAGTACTTC
NA | NA | TRBJ2-2 | TRBV25-1 | CASRQTKLGELFF | TGTGCCAGCAGACAAACAAAGTTGGGGGAGCTGTTTTTT
NA | TRBD2 | TRBJ2-7 | TRBV14 | CASSQGGEQYF | TGTGCCAGCAGCCAGGGGGGGGAGCAGTACTTC
NA | TRBD1 | TRBJ1-1 | TRBV9 | CASSIGTGGSAFF | TGTGCCAGCAGCATAGGGACAGGGGGTTCAGCTTTCTTT
NA | NA | TRBJ2-3 | TRBV27 | CASSLNAGLTQYF | TGTGCCAGCAGTTTAAATGCGGGACTTACGCAGTATTTT
NA | TRBD2 | TRBJ2-1 | TRBV5-1 | CASSPQGLAAYNEQFF | TGCGCCAGCAGCCCCCAGGGACTAGCGGCCTACAATGAGCAGTTCTTC
few | TRBD1 | TRBJ2-7 | TRBV5-1 | CASSSDRGLSYEQYF | TGCGCCAGCAGTTCGGACAGGGGGCTCTCCTACGAGCAGTACTTC
NA | NA | TRBJ2-5 | TRBV5-1 | CASSSNSLETQYF | TGCGCCAGCAGCTCCAACTCTCTGGAGACCCAGTACTTC
NA | TRBD2 | TRBJ2-2 | TRBV4-1 | CASSQGTSSYGELFF | TGCGCCAGCAGCCAAGGGACTAGTTCATACGGGGAGCTGTTTTTT
once | NA | TRBJ2-1 | TRBV11-2 | CASSSTVAYNEQFF | TGTGCCAGCAGCTCGACAGTGGCCTACAATGAGCAGTTCTTC
NA | TRBD1 | TRBJ2-5 | TRBV25-1 | CASSLIAPGQQETQYF | TGTGCCAGCAGTCTGATTGCACCGGGACAGCAAGAGACCCAGTACTTC
NA | TRBD2 | TRBJ2-1 | TRBV11-1 | CASSFNLAGDNEQFF | TGTGCCAGCAGCTTCAACCTAGCGGGAGACAATGAGCAGTTCTTC
few | NA | TRBJ1-1 | TRBV4-1 | CASSQEPGRTGNTEAFF | TGCGCCAGCAGCCAAGAACCCGGACGGACGGGAAACACTGAAGCTTTCTTT
NA | NA | TRBJ2-5 | TRBV2 | CASEGGEQETQYF | TGTGCCAGTGAGGGGGGGGAGCAGGAGACCCAGTACTTC
NA | NA | TRBJ2-1 | TRBV2 | CASSEGRSSYNEQFF | TGTGCCAGCAGTGAGGGAAGAAGCTCCTACAATGAGCAGTTCTTC
NA | NA | TRBJ1-5 | TRBV5-1 | CASSFGPNQPQHF | TGCGCCAGCAGCTTTGGCCCCAATCAGCCCCAGCATTTT
NA | NA | TRBJ2-3 | TRBV7-6 | CASSLVGGDTQYF | TGTGCCAGCAGCTTAGTGGGAGGCGATACGCAGTATTTT
NA | NA | TRBJ2-6 | TRBV30 | CAWENSGANVLTF | TGTGCCTGGGAGAACTCTGGGGCCAACGTCCTGACTTTC
NA | TRBD2 | TRBJ2-2 | TRBV28 | CASSFYGTSGRANTGELFF | TGTGCCAGCAGTTTCTACGGGACTAGCGGGAGGGCGAACACCGGGGAGCTGTTTTTT
NA | TRBD2 | TRBJ2-7 | TRBV29-1 | CSVTSGLTYEQYF | TGCAGCGTCACTAGCGGGCTTACCTACGAGCAGTACTTC
once | NA | TRBJ2-3 | TRBV6-5 | CASSQTGGHSDTQYF | TGTGCCAGCAGCCAGACAGGAGGGCACTCAGATACGCAGTATTTT
NA | NA | TRBJ1-4 | TRBV6-1 | CASSPRAQTNEKLFF | TGTGCCAGCAGCCCTAGAGCGCAGACTAATGAAAAACTGTTTTTT
NA | NA | TRBJ2-1 | TRBV12-5 | CASGLDYNEQFF | TGTGCTAGTGGTTTGGACTACAATGAGCAGTTCTTC
NA | NA | TRBJ2-1 | TRBV6-1 | CASSGGDQYNEQFF | TGTGCCAGCAGTGGCGGGGACCAATACAATGAGCAGTTCTTC
NA | TRBD1 | TRBJ1-2 | TRBV28 | CASSPAGQNYGYTF | TGTGCCAGCAGCCCCGCGGGACAGAACTATGGCTACACCTTC
NA | NA | TRBJ1-5 | TRBV6-1 | CASSPVGYDQPQHF | TGTGCCAGCAGCCCAGTGGGGTACGATCAGCCCCAGCATTTT
NA | NA | TRBJ1-4 | TRBV5-1 | CASRNTDGYNEKLFF | TGCGCCAGCAGAAATACGGACGGATATAATGAAAAACTGTTTTTT
NA | NA | TRBJ2-3 | TRBV6-1 | CASSTKDTQYF | TGTGCCAGCAGCACCAAGGATACGCAGTATTTT
NA | TRBD2 | TRBJ2-2 | TRBV7-6 | CASSLGLAGGGTGELFF | TGTGCCAGCAGCTTAGGACTAGCGGGAGGGGGGACCGGGGAGCTGTTTTTT
NA | TRBD1 | TRBJ2-1 | TRBV13 | CASSSGQGQYNEQFF | TGTGCCAGCAGCTCCGGACAGGGGCAGTACAATGAGCAGTTCTTC
NA | TRBD1 | TRBJ1-1 | TRBV5-1 | CASSLEGAGIEAFF | TGCGCCAGCAGCTTGGAGGGGGCAGGGATTGAAGCTTTCTTT
NA | TRBD2 | TRBJ2-1 | TRBV5-1 | CASSWELAGGRNEQFF | TGCGCCAGCAGCTGGGAACTAGCGGGAGGCAGGAATGAGCAGTTCTTC
NA | NA | TRBJ2-1 | TRBV28 | CASSLPLGSREQFF | TGTGCCAGCAGTTTACCCCTAGGGAGTCGGGAGCAGTTCTTC
NA | NA | TRBJ1-1 | TRBV9 | CASSPRDVQAEAFF | TGTGCCAGCAGCCCCCGGGACGTTCAGGCTGAAGCTTTCTTT
NA | TRBD1 | TRBJ1-1 | TRBV7-9 | CASSHGQGNTEAFF | TGTGCCAGCAGCCACGGACAGGGCAACACTGAAGCTTTCTTT
NA | NA | TRBJ2-1 | TRBV25-1 | CASSVGTSSNEQFF | TGTGCCAGCAGTGTAGGGACTTCCAGCAATGAGCAGTTCTTC
NA | TRBD1 | TRBJ2-6 | TRBV11-2 | CASSTGQGFFSGANVLTF | TGTGCCAGCAGCACGGGACAGGGCTTTTTCTCTGGGGCCAACGTCCTGACTTTC
few | NA | TRBJ1-4 | TRBV5-5 | CASSFVRSDEKLFF | TGTGCCAGCAGCTTTGTCCGCTCCGATGAAAAACTGTTTTTT